The entry that follows covers one T cell receptor (beta chain) sequence. Its specificity is unknown. cDNA carried unique molecular identifiers, and a universal primer site was added by template switching. TCRdb re-called the 5' RACE reads through MiXCR, storing one row per CDR3 protein. The sample has approximately 630,000 distinct CDR3 sequences, roughly 6.6% seen once. The sample comes from a study of identical twins. The study's findings and limits: Possibly, invariant MAIT and iNKT cells partly confounded zero-insertion analyses. Within beta out-of-frame sequences, the excess sharing observed between twins was weaker.

The CDR3 consists of 13 residues. Germline loops: CDR1 SQVTM, CDR2 ANQGSEA. The ends were cut back, 7 bases at V and 1 base at J, with 10 bases in the middle. These same data were also listed under a study on yellow fever vaccine responses in identical twins.

V and J are TRBV29-1 and TRBJ2-2, with D perhaps TRBD1 (5 bases). Sequenced input: PBMCs. The TCR originated in a woman in her late teens or twenties in good health. The CDR3 DNA is TGCAGCGCTCAAGGACAGAACACCGGGGAGCTGTTTTTT. The encoded protein is CSAQGQNTGELFF.